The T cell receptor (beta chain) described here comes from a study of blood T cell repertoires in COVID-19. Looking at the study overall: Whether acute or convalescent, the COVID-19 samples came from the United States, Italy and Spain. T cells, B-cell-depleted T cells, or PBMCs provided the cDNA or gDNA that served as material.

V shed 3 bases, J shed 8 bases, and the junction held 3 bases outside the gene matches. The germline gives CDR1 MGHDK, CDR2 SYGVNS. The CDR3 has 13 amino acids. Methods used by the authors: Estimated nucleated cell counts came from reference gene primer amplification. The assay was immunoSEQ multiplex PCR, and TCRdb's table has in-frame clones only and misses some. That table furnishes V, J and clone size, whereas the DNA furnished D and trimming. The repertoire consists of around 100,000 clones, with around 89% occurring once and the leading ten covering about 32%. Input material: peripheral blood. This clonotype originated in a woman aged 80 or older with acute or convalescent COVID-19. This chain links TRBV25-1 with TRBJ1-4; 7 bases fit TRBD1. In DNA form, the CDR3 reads TGTGCCAGCAGTGAGCAGGGGGAAGAAAAACTGTTTTTT. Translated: CASSEQGEEKLFF.